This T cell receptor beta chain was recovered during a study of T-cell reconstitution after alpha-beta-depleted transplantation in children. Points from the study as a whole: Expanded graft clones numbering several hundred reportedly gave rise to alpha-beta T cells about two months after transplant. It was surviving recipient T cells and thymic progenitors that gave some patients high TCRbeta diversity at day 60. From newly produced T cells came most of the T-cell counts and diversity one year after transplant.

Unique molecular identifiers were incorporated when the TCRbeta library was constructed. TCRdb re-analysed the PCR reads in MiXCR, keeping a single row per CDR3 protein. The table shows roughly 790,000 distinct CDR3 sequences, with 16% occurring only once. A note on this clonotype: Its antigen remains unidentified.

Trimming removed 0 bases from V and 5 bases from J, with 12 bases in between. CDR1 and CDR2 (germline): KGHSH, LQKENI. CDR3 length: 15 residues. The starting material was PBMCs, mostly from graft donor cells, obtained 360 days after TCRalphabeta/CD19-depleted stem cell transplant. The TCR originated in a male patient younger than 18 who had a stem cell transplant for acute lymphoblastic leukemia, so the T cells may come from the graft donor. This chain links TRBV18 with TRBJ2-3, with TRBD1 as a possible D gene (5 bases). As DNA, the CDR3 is TGTGCCAGCTCACCACCGCAGGGCCTGAAAGATACGCAGTATTTT. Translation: CASSPPQGLKDTQYF.